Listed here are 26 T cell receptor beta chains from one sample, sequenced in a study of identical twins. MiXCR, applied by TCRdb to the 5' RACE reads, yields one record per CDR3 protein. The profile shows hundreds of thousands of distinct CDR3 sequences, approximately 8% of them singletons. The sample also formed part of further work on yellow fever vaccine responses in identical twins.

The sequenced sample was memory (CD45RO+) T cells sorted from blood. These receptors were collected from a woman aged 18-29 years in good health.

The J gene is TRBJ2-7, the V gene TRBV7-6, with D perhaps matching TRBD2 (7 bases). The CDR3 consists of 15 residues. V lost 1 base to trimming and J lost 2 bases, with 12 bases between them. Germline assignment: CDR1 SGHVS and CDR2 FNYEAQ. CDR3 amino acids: CASSLGGGRTYEQYF. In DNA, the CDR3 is TGTGCCAGCAGCTTAGGGGGGGGCAGAACCTACGAGCAGTACTTC.

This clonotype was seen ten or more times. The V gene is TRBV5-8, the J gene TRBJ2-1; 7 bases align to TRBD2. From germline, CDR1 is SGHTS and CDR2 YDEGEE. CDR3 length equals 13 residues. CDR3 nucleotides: TGTGCTAACAGTTTGGGGGGGGTGACTGAGCAGTTCTTC. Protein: CANSLGGVTEQFF. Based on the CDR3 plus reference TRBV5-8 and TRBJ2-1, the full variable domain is EAGVTQSPTHLIKTRGQQATLRCSPISGHTSVYWYQQALGLGLQFLLWYDEGEERNRGNFPPRFSGRQFPNYSSELNVNALELEDSALYLCANSLGGVTEQFFGPGTRLTVL.

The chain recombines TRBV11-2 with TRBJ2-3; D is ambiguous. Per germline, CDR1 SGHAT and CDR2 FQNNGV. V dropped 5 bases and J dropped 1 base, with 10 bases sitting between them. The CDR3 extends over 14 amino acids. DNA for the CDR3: TGTGCCAGCAGCGCTGTACGGGGCACAGATACGCAGTATTTT. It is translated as CASSAVRGTDTQYF. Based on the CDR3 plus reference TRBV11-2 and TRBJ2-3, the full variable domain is EAGVAQSPRYKIIEKRQSVAFWCNPISGHATLYWYQQILGQGPKLLIQFQNNGVVDDSQLPKDRFSAERLKGVDSTLKIQPAKLEDSAVYLCASSAVRGTDTQYFGPGTRLTVL.

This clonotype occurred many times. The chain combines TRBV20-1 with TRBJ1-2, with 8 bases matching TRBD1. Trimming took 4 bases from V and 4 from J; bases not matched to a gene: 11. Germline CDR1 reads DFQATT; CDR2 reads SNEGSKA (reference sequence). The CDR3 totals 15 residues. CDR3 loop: CSATPGTGSFYGYTF. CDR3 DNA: TGCAGTGCTACCCCCGGGACAGGTTCCTTCTATGGCTACACCTTC.

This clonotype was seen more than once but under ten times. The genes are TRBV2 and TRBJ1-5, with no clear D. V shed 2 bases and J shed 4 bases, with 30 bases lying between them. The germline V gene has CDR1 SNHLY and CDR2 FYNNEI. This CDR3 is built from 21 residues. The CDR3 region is CASSERYPGKMDVSRNQPQHF. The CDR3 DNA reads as TGTGCCAGCAGTGAAAGATACCCCGGGAAAATGGATGTAAGTAGGAATCAGCCCCAGCATTTT.

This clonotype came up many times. The CDR3 reads CASSQVNFIGTGSYEQYF. CDR3 nucleotides: TGCGCCAGCAGCCAAGTGAATTTTATTGGGACAGGCTCCTACGAGCAGTACTTC. This chain joins TRBV4-1 and TRBJ2-7; TRBD1 matches at 8 bases. The CDR3 runs to 18 residues. Germline values: CDR1 MGHRA, CDR2 YSYEKL. V lost 1 base, J lost 0 bases, and 11 bases stayed unmatched.

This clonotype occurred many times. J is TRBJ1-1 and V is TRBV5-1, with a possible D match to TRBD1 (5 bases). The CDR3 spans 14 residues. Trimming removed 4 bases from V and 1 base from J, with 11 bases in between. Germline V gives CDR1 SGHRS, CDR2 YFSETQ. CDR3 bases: TGCGCCAGCAGCCAGACTCAGGGGAACACTGAAGCTTTCTTT. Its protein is CASSQTQGNTEAFF.

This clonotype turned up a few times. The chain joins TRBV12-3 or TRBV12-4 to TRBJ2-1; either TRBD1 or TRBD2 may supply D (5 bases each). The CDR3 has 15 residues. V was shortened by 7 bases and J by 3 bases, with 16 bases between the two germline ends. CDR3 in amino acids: CASTDGLGDYNEQFF. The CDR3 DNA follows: TGTGCCAGCACCGATGGATTGGGGGACTACAATGAGCAGTTCTTC.

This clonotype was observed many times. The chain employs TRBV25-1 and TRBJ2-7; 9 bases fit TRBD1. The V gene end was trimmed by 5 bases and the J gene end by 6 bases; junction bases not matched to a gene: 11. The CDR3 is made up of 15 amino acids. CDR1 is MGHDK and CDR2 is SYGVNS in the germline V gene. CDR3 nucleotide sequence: TGTGCCAGCAGTTCAGGGCCTGACAGGGGGTTCGAGCAGTACGTC. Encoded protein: CASSSGPDRGFEQYV.

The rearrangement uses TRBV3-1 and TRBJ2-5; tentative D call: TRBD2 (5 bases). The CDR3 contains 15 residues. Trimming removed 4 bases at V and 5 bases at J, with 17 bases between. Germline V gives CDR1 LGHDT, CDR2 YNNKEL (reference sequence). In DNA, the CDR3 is TGTGCCAGCAGCCGTTCCCCGGGGAGTTTGGAGACCCAGTACTTC. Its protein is CASSRSPGSLETQYF.

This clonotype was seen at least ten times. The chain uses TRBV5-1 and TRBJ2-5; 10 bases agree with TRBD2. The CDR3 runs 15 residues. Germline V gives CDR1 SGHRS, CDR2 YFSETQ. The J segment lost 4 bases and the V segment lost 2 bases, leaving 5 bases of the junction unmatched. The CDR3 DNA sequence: TGCGCCAGCAGCTTTTTAGCGGGGGGAAGAGAGACCCAGTACTTC. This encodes CASSFLAGGRETQYF.

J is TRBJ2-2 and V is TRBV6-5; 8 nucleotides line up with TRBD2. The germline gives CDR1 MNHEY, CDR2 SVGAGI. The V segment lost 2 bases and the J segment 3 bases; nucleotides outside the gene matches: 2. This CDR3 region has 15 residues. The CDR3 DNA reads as TGTGCCAGCAGTTACGCGACTAGCGACACCGGGGAGCTGTTTTTT. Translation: CASSYATSDTGELFF.

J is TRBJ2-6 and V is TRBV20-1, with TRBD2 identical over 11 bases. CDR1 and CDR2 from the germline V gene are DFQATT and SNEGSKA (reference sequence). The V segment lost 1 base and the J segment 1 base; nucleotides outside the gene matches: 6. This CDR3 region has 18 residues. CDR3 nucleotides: TGCAGTGCTAGAGGGGCTAGCGGGGGGTCTTCTGGGGCCAACGTCCTGACTTTC. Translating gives CSARGASGGSSGANVLTF.

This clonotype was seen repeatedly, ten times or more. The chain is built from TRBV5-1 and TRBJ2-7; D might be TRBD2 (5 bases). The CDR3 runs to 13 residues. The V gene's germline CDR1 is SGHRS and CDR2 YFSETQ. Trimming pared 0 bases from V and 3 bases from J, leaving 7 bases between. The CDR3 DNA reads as TGCGCCAGCAGCTTGGCGGGGAACTACGAGCAGTACGTC. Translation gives CASSLAGNYEQYV.

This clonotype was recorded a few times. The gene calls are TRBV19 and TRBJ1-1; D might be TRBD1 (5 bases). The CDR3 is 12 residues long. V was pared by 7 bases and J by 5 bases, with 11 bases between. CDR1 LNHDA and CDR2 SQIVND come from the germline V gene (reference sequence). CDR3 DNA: TGTGCCAGTACGAACAGACAGACTGAAGCTTTCTTT. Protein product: CASTNRQTEAFF.

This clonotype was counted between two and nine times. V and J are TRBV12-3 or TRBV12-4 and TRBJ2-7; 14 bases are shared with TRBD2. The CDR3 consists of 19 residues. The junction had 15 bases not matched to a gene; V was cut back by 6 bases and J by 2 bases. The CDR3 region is CASSPSFGLAGGFPYEQYV. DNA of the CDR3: TGTGCCAGCAGCCCCTCCTTTGGACTAGCGGGGGGTTTCCCCTACGAGCAGTACGTC.

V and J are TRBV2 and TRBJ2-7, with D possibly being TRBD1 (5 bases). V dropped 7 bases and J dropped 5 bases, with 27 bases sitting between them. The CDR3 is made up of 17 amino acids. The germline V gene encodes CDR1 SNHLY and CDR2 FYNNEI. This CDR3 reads CASTGQVWTARQDEQYF. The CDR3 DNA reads TGTGCCAGCACAGGACAAGTTTGGACGGCCCGTCAGGACGAGCAGTACTTC.

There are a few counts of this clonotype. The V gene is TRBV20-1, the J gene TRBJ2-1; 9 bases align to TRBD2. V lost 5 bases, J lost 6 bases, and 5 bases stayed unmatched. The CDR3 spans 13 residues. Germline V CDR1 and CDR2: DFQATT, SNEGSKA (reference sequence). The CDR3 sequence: CSAQGLATNEQFF. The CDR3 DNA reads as TGCAGTGCTCAAGGACTAGCGACCAATGAGCAGTTCTTC.

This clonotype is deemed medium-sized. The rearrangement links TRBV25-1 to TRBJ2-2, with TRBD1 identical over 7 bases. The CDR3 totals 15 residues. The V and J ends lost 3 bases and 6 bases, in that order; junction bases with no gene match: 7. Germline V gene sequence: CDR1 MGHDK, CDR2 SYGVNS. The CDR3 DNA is TGTGCCAGCAGTGATTCACAAGGGGGCCCCGGGGAGCTGTTTTTT. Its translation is CASSDSQGGPGELFF.

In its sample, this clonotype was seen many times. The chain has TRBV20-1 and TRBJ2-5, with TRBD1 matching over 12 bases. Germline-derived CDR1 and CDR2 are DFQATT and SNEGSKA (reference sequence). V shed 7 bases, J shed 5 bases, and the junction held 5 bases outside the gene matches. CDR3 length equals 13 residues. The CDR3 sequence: CSGDRGPGETQYF. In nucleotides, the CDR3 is TGCAGTGGGGACAGGGGGCCGGGGGAGACCCAGTACTTC.

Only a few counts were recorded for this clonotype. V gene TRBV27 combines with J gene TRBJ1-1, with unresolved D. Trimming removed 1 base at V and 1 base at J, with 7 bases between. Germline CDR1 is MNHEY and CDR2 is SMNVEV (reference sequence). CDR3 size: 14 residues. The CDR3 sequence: CASSLLGKNTEAFF. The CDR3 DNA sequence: TGTGCCAGCAGTTTATTGGGCAAGAACACTGAAGCTTTCTTT.

For the CDR3, the DNA is TGCAGTGCTAGGCCAACTAGCGGGAGTGGAATGAGCTCCTACAATGAGCAGTTCTTC. Its translation is CSARPTSGSGMSSYNEQFF. The chain couples TRBV20-1 to TRBJ2-1, with TRBD2 matching over 11 bases. The germline V gene encodes CDR1 DFQATT and CDR2 SNEGSKA (reference sequence). The V and J ends lost 3 bases and 0 bases, in that order; junction bases with no gene match: 13. The CDR3 is 19 residues long.

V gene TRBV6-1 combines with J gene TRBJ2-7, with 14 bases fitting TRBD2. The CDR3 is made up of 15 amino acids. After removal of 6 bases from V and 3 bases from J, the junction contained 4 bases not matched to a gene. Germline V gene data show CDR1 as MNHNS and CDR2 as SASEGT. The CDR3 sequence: CASRAGTSGGYEQYV. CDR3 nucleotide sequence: TGTGCCAGCAGGGCAGGGACTAGCGGGGGCTACGAGCAGTACGTC.

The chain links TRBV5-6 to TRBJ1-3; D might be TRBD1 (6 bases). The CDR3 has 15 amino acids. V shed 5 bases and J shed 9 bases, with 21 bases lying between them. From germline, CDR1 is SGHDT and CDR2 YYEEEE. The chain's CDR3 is CASRLWSGGESTIYF. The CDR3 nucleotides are TGTGCCAGCAGACTTTGGTCCGGGGGCGAGAGCACCATATATTTT.

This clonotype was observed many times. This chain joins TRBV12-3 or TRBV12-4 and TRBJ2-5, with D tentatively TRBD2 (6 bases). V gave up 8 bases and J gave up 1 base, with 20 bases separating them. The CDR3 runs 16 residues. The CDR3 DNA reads TGTGCCAGCTCAAAATATGGCGGGGCTTTCCAAGAGACCCAGTACTTC. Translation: CASSKYGGAFQETQYF.

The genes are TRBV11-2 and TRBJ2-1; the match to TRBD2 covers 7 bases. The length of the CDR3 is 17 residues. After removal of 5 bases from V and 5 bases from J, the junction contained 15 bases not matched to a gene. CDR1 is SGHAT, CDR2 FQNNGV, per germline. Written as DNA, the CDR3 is TGTGCCAGCAGCCCTGGGGACTACCCAATAATTAACAATGAGCAGTTCTTC. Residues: CASSPGDYPIINNEQFF. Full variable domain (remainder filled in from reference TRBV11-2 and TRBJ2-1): EAGVAQSPRYKIIEKRQSVAFWCNPISGHATLYWYQQILGQGPKLLIQFQNNGVVDDSQLPKDRFSAERLKGVDSTLKIQPAKLEDSAVYLCASSPGDYPIINNEQFFGPGTRLTVL.